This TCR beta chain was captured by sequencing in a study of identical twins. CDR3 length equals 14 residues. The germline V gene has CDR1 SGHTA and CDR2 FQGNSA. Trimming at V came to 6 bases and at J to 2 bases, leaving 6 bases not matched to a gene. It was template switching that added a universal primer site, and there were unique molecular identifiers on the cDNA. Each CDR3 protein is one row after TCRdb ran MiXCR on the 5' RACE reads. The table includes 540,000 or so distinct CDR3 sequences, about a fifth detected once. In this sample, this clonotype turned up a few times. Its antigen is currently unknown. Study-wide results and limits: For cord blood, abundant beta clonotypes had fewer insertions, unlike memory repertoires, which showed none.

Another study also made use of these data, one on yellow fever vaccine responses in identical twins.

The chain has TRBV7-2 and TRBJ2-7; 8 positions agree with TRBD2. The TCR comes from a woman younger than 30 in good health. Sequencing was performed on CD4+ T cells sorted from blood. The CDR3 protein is CASRPTSVTYEQYF. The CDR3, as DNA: TGTGCCAGCAGGCCGACTAGCGTTACCTACGAGCAGTACTTC. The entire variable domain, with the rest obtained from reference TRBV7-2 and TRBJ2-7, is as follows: GAGVSQSPSNKVTEKGKDVELRCDPISGHTALYWYRQSLGQGLEFLIYFQGNSAPDKSGLPSDRFSAERTGGSVSTLTIQRTQQEDSAVYLCASRPTSVTYEQYFGPGTRLTVT.